Described below is a single TCR beta chain sequence and its context. Localized lung adenocarcinoma, a non-small cell lung cancer, affected the donors. The CDR3 covers 17 residues. From germline, CDR1 is SGHVS and CDR2 FNYEAQ. J lost 13 bases, V lost 3 bases, and 20 bases had no gene match. The data are from a study of CD4 and CD8 cells across lung adenocarcinoma regions. From the PCR reads, TCRdb called clonotypes with MiXCR, one entry per CDR3 protein. The repertoire holds approximately 25,000 distinct CDR3 sequences, with roughly half as singletons. This sequence was found in a male donor with lung adenocarcinoma. The CD4 and CD8 labels of this study may be unreliable. Sequencing was performed on CD8+ T cells from the center of a lung tumor. This sequence joins TRBV7-6 and TRBJ2-1; 8 nucleotides line up with TRBD1. Written as DNA, the CDR3 is TGTGCCAGCAGCTTGGGGAGGACAGGGTCATCCAAAAACATTCAGTTCTTC. Encoded protein: CASSLGRTGSSKNIQFF.